What follows describes a single TCR beta chain. Repertoires were generated with immunoSEQ multiplex PCR, while TCRdb's copy carries only in-frame clones and drops some. This sample yields some 300,000 clones, of which almost 90% are seen a single time; 0.8% to 1.3% belongs to the top ten. The data belong to a study of blood T cell repertoires in COVID-19. At the level of the study: PBMCs, B-cell-depleted T cells, or T cells provided the cDNA or gDNA that made up the material.

Trimming removed 5 bases at V and 4 bases at J, with 6 bases between. Looked up from germline, CDR1 is SGHVS and CDR2 is FQNEAQ. The CDR3 consists of 12 residues. This sequence was found in a woman aged 40 to 50 with COVID-19, enrolled during active disease. Sequencing was carried out using peripheral blood. This chain uses TRBV7-8 with TRBJ2-1; the D is unclear. In DNA, the CDR3 is TGTGCCAGCAGCCTGAGATACAATGAGCAGTTCTTC. This gives the protein CASSLRYNEQFF.